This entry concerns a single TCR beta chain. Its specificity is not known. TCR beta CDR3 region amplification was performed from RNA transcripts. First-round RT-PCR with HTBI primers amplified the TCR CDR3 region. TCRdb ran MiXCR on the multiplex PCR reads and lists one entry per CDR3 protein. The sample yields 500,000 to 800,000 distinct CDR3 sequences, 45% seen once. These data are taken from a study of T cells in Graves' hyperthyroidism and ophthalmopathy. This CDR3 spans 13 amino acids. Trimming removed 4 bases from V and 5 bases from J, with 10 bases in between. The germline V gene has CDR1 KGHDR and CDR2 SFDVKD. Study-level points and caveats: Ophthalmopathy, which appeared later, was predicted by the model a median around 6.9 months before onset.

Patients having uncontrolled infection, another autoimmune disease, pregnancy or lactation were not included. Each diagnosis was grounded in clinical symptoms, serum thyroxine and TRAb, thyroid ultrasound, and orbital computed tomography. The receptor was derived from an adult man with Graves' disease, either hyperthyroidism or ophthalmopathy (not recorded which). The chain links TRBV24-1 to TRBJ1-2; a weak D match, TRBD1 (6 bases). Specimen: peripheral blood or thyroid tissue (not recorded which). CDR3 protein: CATSDVGGYGYTF. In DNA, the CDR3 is TGTGCCACCAGTGACGTAGGGGGGTATGGCTACACCTTC.